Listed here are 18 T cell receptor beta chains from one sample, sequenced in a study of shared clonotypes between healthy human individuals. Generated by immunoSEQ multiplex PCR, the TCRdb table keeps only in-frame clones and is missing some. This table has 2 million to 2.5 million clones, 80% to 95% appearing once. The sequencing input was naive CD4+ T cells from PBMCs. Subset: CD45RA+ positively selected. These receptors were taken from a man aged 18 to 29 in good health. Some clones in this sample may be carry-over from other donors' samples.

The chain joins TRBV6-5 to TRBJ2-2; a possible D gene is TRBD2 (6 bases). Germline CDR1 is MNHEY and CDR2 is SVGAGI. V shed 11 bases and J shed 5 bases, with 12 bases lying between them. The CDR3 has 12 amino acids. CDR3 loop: CAVRGRTGELFF. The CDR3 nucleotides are TGTGCCGTACGGGGGAGGACCGGGGAGCTGTTTTTT.

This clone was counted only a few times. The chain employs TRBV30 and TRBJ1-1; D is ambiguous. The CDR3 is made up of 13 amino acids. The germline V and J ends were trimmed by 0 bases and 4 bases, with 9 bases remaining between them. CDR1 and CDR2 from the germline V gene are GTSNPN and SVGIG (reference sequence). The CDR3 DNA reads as TGTGCCTGGAGTGTTCGGGAGAGCACTGAAGCTTTCTTT. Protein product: CAWSVRESTEAFF.

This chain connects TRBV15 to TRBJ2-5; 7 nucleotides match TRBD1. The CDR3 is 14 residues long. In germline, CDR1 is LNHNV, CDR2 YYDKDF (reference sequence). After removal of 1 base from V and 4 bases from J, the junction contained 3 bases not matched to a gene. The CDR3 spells CATSRVYRGETQYF. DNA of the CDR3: TGTGCCACCAGCAGAGTCTACAGGGGAGAGACCCAGTACTTC.

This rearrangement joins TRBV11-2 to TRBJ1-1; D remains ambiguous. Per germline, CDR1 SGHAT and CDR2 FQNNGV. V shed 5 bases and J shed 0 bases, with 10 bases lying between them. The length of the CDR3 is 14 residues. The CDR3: CASSPLQMNTEAFF. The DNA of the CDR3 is TGTGCCAGCAGCCCATTACAAATGAACACTGAAGCTTTCTTT.

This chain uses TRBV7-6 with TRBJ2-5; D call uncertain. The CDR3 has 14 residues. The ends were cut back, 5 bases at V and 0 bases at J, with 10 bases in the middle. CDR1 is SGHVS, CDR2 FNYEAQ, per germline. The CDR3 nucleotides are TGTGCCAGCAGCCCTCGACTGAACCAAGAGACCCAGTACTTC. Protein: CASSPRLNQETQYF.

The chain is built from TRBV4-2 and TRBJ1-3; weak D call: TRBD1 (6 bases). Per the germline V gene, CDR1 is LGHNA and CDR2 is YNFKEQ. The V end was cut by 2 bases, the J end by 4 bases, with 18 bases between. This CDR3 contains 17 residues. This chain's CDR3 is CASSQRTGTPTGNTIYF. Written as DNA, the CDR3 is TGTGCCAGCAGCCAAAGAACCGGGACACCCACGGGAAACACCATATATTTT.

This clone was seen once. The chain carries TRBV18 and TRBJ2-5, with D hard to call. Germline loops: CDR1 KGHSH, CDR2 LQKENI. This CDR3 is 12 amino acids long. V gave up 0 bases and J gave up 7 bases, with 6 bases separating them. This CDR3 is CASSPPGGTQYF. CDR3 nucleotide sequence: TGTGCCAGCTCACCACCGGGCGGGACCCAGTACTTC.

CDR3 DNA: TGCGCCAGCAGCCGTGGGCGGGACAGGCATTACCAAGAGACCCAGTACTTC. Residues: CASSRGRDRHYQETQYF. V usage is TRBV4-1 and J usage is TRBJ2-5; 8 bases agree with TRBD1. Trimming at V came to 4 bases and at J to 0 bases, leaving 10 bases not matched to a gene. The V gene's germline CDR1 is MGHRA and CDR2 YSYEKL. The CDR3 sequence is 17 residues long.

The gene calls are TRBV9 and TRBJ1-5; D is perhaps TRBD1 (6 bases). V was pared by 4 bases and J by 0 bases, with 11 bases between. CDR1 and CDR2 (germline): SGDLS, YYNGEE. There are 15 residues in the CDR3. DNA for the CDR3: TGTGCCAGCAGCCCGGACAGTTATAGCAATCAGCCCCAGCATTTT. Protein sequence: CASSPDSYSNQPQHF.

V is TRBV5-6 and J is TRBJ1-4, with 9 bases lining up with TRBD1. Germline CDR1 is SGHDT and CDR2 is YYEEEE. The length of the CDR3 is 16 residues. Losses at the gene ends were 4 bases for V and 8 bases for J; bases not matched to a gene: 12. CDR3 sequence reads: CASSAGTGSGIEKLFF. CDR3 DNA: TGTGCCAGCAGCGCAGGGACAGGGTCCGGGATAGAAAAACTGTTTTTT.

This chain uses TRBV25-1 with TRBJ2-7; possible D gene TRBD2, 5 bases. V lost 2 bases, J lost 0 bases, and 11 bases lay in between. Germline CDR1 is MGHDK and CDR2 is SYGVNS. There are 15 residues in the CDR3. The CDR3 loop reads CASSEVSGPSYEQYF. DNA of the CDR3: TGTGCCAGCAGTGAAGTAAGCGGACCCTCCTACGAGCAGTACTTC.

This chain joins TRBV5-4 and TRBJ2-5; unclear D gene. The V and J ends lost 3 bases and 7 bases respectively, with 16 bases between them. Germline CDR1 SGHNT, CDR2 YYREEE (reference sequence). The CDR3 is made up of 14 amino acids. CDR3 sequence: CASSSEGPVGTQYF. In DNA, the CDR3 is TGTGCCAGCAGCTCAGAAGGTCCAGTCGGGACCCAGTACTTC.

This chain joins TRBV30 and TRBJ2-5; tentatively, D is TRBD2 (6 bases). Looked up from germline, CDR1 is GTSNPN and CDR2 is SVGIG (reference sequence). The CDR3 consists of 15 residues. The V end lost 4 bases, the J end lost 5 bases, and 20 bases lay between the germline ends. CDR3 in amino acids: CAWTVGQHGRETQYF. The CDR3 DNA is TGTGCCTGGACCGTCGGCCAACATGGGAGGGAGACCCAGTACTTC.

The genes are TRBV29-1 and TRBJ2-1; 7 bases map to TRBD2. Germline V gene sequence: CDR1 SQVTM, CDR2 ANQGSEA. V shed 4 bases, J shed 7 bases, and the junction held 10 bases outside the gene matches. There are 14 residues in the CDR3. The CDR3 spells CSVVRAGRGNEQFF. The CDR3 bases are TGCAGCGTTGTCCGAGCGGGACGTGGGAATGAGCAGTTCTTC.

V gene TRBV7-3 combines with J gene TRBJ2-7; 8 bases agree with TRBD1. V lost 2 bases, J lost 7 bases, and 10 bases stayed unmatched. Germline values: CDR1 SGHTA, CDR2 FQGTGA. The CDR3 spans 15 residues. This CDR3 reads CASSLEARGRGEQYF. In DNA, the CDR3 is TGTGCCAGCAGCTTAGAGGCCAGGGGGCGAGGTGAGCAGTACTTC.

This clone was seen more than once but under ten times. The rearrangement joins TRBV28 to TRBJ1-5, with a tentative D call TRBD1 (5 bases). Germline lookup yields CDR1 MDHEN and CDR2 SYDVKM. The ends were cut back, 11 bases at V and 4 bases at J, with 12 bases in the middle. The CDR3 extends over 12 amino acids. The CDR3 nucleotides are TGTGCCGCAGGGACTGGGAATCAGCCCCAGCATTTT. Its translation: CAAGTGNQPQHF.

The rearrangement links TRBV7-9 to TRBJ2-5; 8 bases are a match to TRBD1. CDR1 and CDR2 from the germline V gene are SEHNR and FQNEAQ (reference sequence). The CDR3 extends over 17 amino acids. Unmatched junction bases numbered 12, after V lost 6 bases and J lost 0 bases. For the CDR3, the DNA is TGTGCCAGCAGACCTTTCGGGACAGGACTGTACCAAGAGACCCAGTACTTC. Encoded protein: CASRPFGTGLYQETQYF.

The CDR3 coding sequence is TGTGCCAGCTCACCACCGGCAGGGAGGGCAATCTACGAGCAGTACTTC. Protein: CASSPPAGRAIYEQYF. V usage is TRBV18 and J usage is TRBJ2-7; 7 bases match TRBD2. V lost 0 bases to trimming and J lost 3 bases; unmatched junction nucleotides: 8. CDR1 KGHSH and CDR2 LQKENI come from the germline V gene. The CDR3 spans 16 residues.